One and the same sample provided the 13 T cell receptor beta chains below, sequenced in a study of post-analysis software for immune sequencing data. General study results and limits: Controls had lower frequencies than patients of a few TRBV segments, which included TRBV5-6, TRBV5-1 and TRBV20-1.

No antigen has been assigned to these receptors. Libraries were made from TCR beta cDNA, and they carried unique molecular identifiers. TCRdb reprocessed the PCR reads via MiXCR and lists one record per CDR3 protein. In the table there are about half a million distinct CDR3 sequences, roughly 46% of which are singletons. Sequencing was carried out using blood. Receptor source: a girl between 5 and 17 years old with multiple sclerosis.

Concerning this clonotype: An end of the junction differs from the germline gene, which may be a read error. The CDR3 loop is CAASRAGVQETQYF. The CDR3 DNA follows: TGTGCCGCCAGCAGAGCCGGAGTCCAAGAGACCCAGTACTTC. The gene calls are TRBV15 and TRBJ2-5, with unresolved D. CDR1 LNHNV and CDR2 YYDKDF come from the germline V gene (reference sequence). The CDR3 contains 14 residues.

The chain joins TRBV7-2 to TRBJ2-7, with TRBD1 identical over 7 bases. The CDR3 covers 14 residues. Germline CDR1 is SGHTA and CDR2 is FQGNSA. V shed 3 bases, J shed 5 bases, and the junction held 7 bases outside the gene matches. CDR3 region: CASSFVTGRNEQYF. The CDR3 DNA reads TGTGCCAGCAGCTTCGTGACAGGGCGCAACGAGCAGTACTTC.

This clonotype appeared a few times. The rearrangement joins TRBV27 to TRBJ1-2; 7 bases line up with TRBD1. The V gene's germline CDR1 is MNHEY and CDR2 SMNVEV (reference sequence). Trimming cost V 0 bases and J 8 bases; bases outside gene matches: 3. This CDR3 contains 13 residues. The CDR3 spells CASSLSGQTGYTF. DNA for the CDR3: TGTGCCAGCAGTTTATCGGGACAGACGGGCTACACCTTC.

V usage is TRBV3-1 and J usage is TRBJ1-1; tentative D call: TRBD1 (6 bases). The CDR3 is 13 residues long. V gave up 1 base and J gave up 6 bases, with 9 bases separating them. CDR1 LGHDT and CDR2 YNNKEL come from the germline V gene (reference sequence). In DNA form, the CDR3 reads TGTGCCAGCAGCCAAGCCGGGACACCTGAAGCTTTCTTT. It translates to CASSQAGTPEAFF. The full variable domain, rest sourced from reference TRBV3-1 and TRBJ1-1, is DTAVSQTPKYLVTQMGNDKSIKCEQNLGHDTMYWYKQDSKKFLKIMFSYNNKELIINETVPNRFSPKSPDKAHLNLHINSLELGDSAVYFCASSQAGTPEAFFGQGTRLTVV.

This clonotype has just a few counts. The gene calls are TRBV9 and TRBJ2-5; possibly TRBD2 for D (5 bases). CDR1 SGDLS and CDR2 YYNGEE come from the germline V gene. The CDR3 runs 14 residues. The V and J ends lost 0 bases and 11 bases respectively, with 17 bases between them. As DNA, the CDR3 is TGTGCCAGCAGCGTAGCTATTGATAGCGAGGAGCAGTACTTC. Its protein product is CASSVAIDSEEQYF.

The chain joins TRBV9 to TRBJ2-5; 7 bases align to TRBD1. The CDR3 sequence is 13 residues long. Germline V gene sequence: CDR1 SGDLS, CDR2 YYNGEE. The J segment lost 5 bases and the V segment lost 3 bases, leaving 4 bases of the junction unmatched. CDR3 protein: CASSGQGAETQYF. The CDR3 DNA sequence: TGTGCCAGCAGCGGACAGGGAGCGGAGACCCAGTACTTC.

This chain links TRBV10-3 with TRBJ2-3; D could derive from TRBD1 or TRBD2 (5 bases each). Germline CDR1 ENHRY, CDR2 SYGVKD. The germline V and J ends were trimmed by 6 bases and 6 bases, with 16 bases remaining between them. The length of the CDR3 is 14 residues. The CDR3 here is CAIRERDPTDTQYF. CDR3 DNA sequence: TGTGCCATCAGGGAACGGGACCCCACCGATACGCAGTATTTT.

This clonotype appeared a few times. The CDR3, as DNA: TGTGCCATCAGGGAGGGCCTAGCGGAGAGCTCCTACAATGAGCAGTTCTTC. Translation gives CAIREGLAESSYNEQFF. V usage is TRBV10-3 and J usage is TRBJ2-1; 7 bases agree with TRBD2. Germline V lookup: CDR1 ENHRY, CDR2 SYGVKD. The V segment lost 6 bases and the J segment 0 bases; nucleotides outside the gene matches: 11. The CDR3 covers 17 residues.

The CDR3 nucleotides read TGCGCCAGCAGCTCACTAGCGGGTTCTACCTACGAGCAGTACTTC. Translation: CASSSLAGSTYEQYF. The genes are TRBV5-1 and TRBJ2-7, with 9 positions matching TRBD2. The V gene's germline CDR1 is SGHRS and CDR2 YFSETQ. After removal of 3 bases from V and 2 bases from J, the junction contained 6 bases not matched to a gene. The CDR3 loop spans 15 amino acids.

The chain carries TRBV27 and TRBJ2-1; D is ambiguous. The ends were cut back, 10 bases at V and 0 bases at J, with 19 bases in the middle. The germline gives CDR1 MNHEY, CDR2 SMNVEV (reference sequence). This CDR3 is built from 16 residues. The CDR3 nucleotides are TGTGCCACCACTGCCGGGTCGCCTAGCTCCTACAATGAGCAGTTCTTC. Translated, it gives CATTAGSPSSYNEQFF.

J is TRBJ2-7 and V is TRBV20-1; TRBD2 aligns across 8 bases. Per the germline V gene, CDR1 is DFQATT and CDR2 is SNEGSKA (reference sequence). CDR3 length equals 14 residues. V dropped 4 bases and J dropped 3; count of bases not matched to a gene: 8. The CDR3 sequence: CSAITAGANYEQYF. As DNA, the CDR3 is TGCAGTGCTATAACAGCGGGAGCCAACTACGAGCAGTACTTC.

The chain couples TRBV4-1 to TRBJ2-7; D possibly corresponds to TRBD2 (6 bases). The CDR3 sequence is 17 residues long. V was cut by 0 bases and J by 2 bases, with 17 bases left in between. The germline V gene has CDR1 MGHRA and CDR2 YSYEKL. The CDR3 DNA follows: TGCGCCAGCAGCCAAGATCGTAATAGCGGTACAACCTACGAGCAGTACTTC. Translating it yields CASSQDRNSGTTYEQYF.

This clonotype was detected many times. V and J are TRBV29-1 and TRBJ2-1; no definite D call. The CDR3 covers 13 residues. CDR1 SQVTM and CDR2 ANQGSEA come from the germline V gene. V shed 4 bases and J shed 2 bases, with 9 bases lying between them. The CDR3 loop is CSVVQPTYNEQFF. The CDR3 nucleotides are TGCAGCGTTGTACAGCCGACCTACAATGAGCAGTTCTTC.